This entry describes one T cell receptor (beta chain). The data are from a study of T-cell memory formation after mild COVID-19. This CDR3 comprises 14 residues. CDR1 and CDR2 from the germline V gene are MGHDK and SYGVNS. The ends were cut back, 6 bases at V and 1 base at J, with 12 bases in the middle. TCRdb itself ran the 5' RACE reads through MiXCR, one entry per CDR3 protein. The table has 350,000 to 450,000 distinct CDR3 sequences, approximately 24% seen once. Sequencing was performed on PBMCs or a T cell subset sorted from them (not recorded which). The sequence was collected from an adult woman who had mild COVID-19 (a few samples of this study predate the infection). Cell type and time point are not known. The V gene is TRBV25-1, the J gene TRBJ1-1, with D unclear. CDR3 sequence: CASRDDFKNTEAFF. CDR3 bases: TGTGCCAGCAGAGATGACTTTAAGAACACTGAAGCTTTCTTT.